This paragraph covers one T cell receptor beta chain sequence. Its antigen is currently unknown. The sample comes from a study of blood T cells in healthy people across ages. Across the whole study: About one barcoded TCR beta cDNA was captured per two T cells. Broader study findings: Long-lived donors exceeded aged donors in naive CD4+ cells and diversity. Estimates based on one million T cells were treated as lower bounds.

Alongside a J-beta primer mix, a sample-barcoded 5' primer served in a second PCR lasting about 6 to 11 cycles. From the 5' RACE reads, TCRdb called clonotypes with MiXCR, one entry per CDR3 protein. The sample consists of approximately 800,000 distinct CDR3 sequences, 35% to 50% of them appearing once. Caucasian, healthy and from Russia, the donors were aged between about 6 and 90. The CDR3 contains 15 residues. Germline values: CDR1 MRHNA, CDR2 SNTAGT. The ends lost 2 bases at V and 3 bases at J; junction bases unmatched: 2. Sequencing was performed on blood. This TCR came from a man aged 80 or over in good health. V is TRBV6-4 and J is TRBJ2-2; TRBD1 matches 8 bases. CDR3: CASSDGQGDTGELFF. CDR3 coding DNA: TGTGCCAGCAGTGACGGACAGGGAGACACCGGGGAGCTGTTTTTT.